This TCR beta chain stems from a study of T cells after yellow fever vaccination. Study-level results: Subsequent booster samples again held most clones from primary vaccination (96% CD4, 85% to 90% CD8).

The 5'RACE template-switching step produced TCR cDNA and added a universal primer site and UMIs. Using its own MiXCR run on the 5' RACE reads, TCRdb lists one record per CDR3 protein. This sample has some 80,000 distinct CDR3 sequences, with about an eighth found just once. With V trimmed by 4 bases and J by 2 bases, 2 bases remained unmatched. Germline CDR1 MGHRA, CDR2 YSYEKL. There are 15 residues in the CDR3. The sequenced sample was CD8+ T cells not binding an NS4B(214-222) dextramer, sorted from PBMCs, obtained approximately 20 days after the first yellow fever vaccination. The chain carries TRBV4-1 and TRBJ2-2; 9 positions agree with TRBD2. This receptor was obtained from a man between 18 and 35 years old who received the YFV17D yellow fever vaccine. The CDR3 region is CASSPGLANTGELFF. The CDR3 nucleotides read TGCGCCAGCAGCCCGGGACTAGCAAACACCGGGGAGCTGTTTTTT.